This entry concerns a single T cell receptor (beta chain). J gave up 3 bases and V 4 bases, and 5 bases lay outside the gene matches. Germline V gene data show CDR1 as MNHNS and CDR2 as SASEGT. The CDR3 spans 15 residues. iRepertoire HTBI primers and Arm-PCR of CDR3 regions built TCR beta libraries. TCRdb reprocessed the multiplex PCR reads with MiXCR, giving one entry per CDR3 protein. The sample has about 440,000 distinct CDR3 sequences, about 16% seen once; the top ten hold around a quarter. Time point denoted: newly diagnosed GD, antithyroid drugs for less than 3 months. Extracted RNA from PBMCs served as the source of the TCR library. This sample is drawn from a study of regulatory T cells in long-lasting Graves disease. The data also belong to a second study, concerning T cells in Graves' hyperthyroidism and ophthalmopathy. This second report adds: In the blood, most expanded thyroid clonotypes above 0.001 appeared as well. Model-based prediction identified ophthalmopathy a median around 6.7 months prior to its onset.

Sequenced here: peripheral blood mononuclear cells (PBMCs), sampled at new diagnosis, from a patient treated with antithyroid drugs. The gene calls are TRBV6-1 and TRBJ1-1, with TRBD1 identical over 10 bases. The sequence came from a woman aged 18 to 35 with Graves disease. The CDR3 is CASSGQGAIDTEAFF. The CDR3 region has the DNA TGTGCCAGCAGTGGACAGGGGGCAATCGACACTGAAGCTTTCTTT.